The source of this T cell receptor (beta chain) is a study of shared clonotypes between healthy human individuals. Measured with immunoSEQ multiplex PCR; TCRdb has only the in-frame clones, and not every one. The data contain roughly 500,000 clones, 76% of them singletons. Germline-derived CDR1 and CDR2 are MDHEN and SYDVKM. Between the trimmed V and J ends, which lost 0 bases and 3 bases, there was a span of 13 bases. The CDR3 covers 16 residues. The donors were adults (healthy and HIV-negative) with no recent acute infections or vaccinations. The unsorted samples had 100 million or so PBMCs used for genomic DNA.

This chain joins TRBV28 and TRBJ2-3, with D perhaps TRBD1 (6 bases). The sequenced material came from PBMCs. This TCR was recovered from a woman in her thirties or forties in good health. Some clones in this sample may be carry-over from other donors' samples. CDR3 in amino acids: CASSLCYGQPTDTQYF. The CDR3 DNA reads TGTGCCAGCAGTTTATGCTACGGACAGCCTACAGATACGCAGTATTTT.